The clone carrying this T cell receptor (beta chain) was seen once. The target antigen is unknown. This cohort consisted of healthy bone marrow donors. The sample belongs to a study of cytomegalovirus exposure and HLA in healthy donors. Notes on the study in general: Researchers reported in a later analysis that common viral pathogens appeared linked to several top clusters. Listed as cytomegalovirus-associated were 164 TCR beta chains. The likely origin of a cluster of highly shared sequence variants was a sequencing artifact.

This CDR3 region has 17 residues. Germline CDR1 and CDR2: MGHRA and YSYEKL. The J segment lost 4 bases and the V segment lost 3 bases, leaving 11 bases of the junction unmatched. The PCR ran on 60 Vbeta and 13 Jbeta primers. Only in-frame clones appear in the TCRdb table, and some are missing; sequencing was by immunoSEQ multiplex PCR. The sample has a few hundred thousand clones, over 90% seen once. The genes are TRBV4-1 and TRBJ2-2; 7 bases match TRBD2. This receptor was taken from a girl aged 2 to 9 in good health and CMV-seronegative. What was sequenced was PBMCs. The CDR3 spells CASSHSREGGSTGELFF. For the CDR3, the DNA is TGCGCCAGCAGCCACTCCAGGGAGGGAGGGAGCACCGGGGAGCTGTTTTTT.